The clone carrying this TCR beta chain was picked up a small number of times. What it binds is not known. Using a J-beta primer mix together with a sample-barcoded 5' primer, a second PCR was run for about 7 to 12 cycles. TCRdb redid the calling of the 5' RACE reads with MiXCR, one entry per CDR3 protein. This table has roughly 500,000 distinct CDR3 sequences, 25% to 30% appearing once. These data are taken from a study of blood T cells in healthy people across ages. On the study more broadly: About one barcoded beta molecule per two T cells was the capture yield of template switching.

V was pared by 6 bases and J by 5 bases, with 7 bases of the junction left unmatched. CDR1 is SQVTM, CDR2 ANQGSEA, per germline. The CDR3 has 13 amino acids. Points from the study as a whole: In older individuals, TCR beta diversity per million T cells was lower, falling roughly linearly with age.

This sequence was found in a woman in her 70s in good health. Sequencing was carried out using blood. The rearrangement uses TRBV29-1 and TRBJ2-1, with 7 bases lining up with TRBD2. CDR3 protein: CSVRGRANNEQFF. DNA for the CDR3: TGCAGCGTACGGGGGAGGGCAAACAATGAGCAGTTCTTC.